This T cell receptor (beta chain) was identified in a study of T-cell memory formation after mild COVID-19 (dated by TCRdb to the early 2020s). Background for the entire study: Most TCR sequence clusters were specific to one of the two donors. In a couple of donors, T-cell clones that expanded and contracted after mild COVID-19 were followed by sequencing TCRalpha and TCRbeta repertoires longitudinally. Two young, previously healthy adult volunteers, one female and one male, were included in the cohort.

The sequencer listed for this sample is Illumina NovaSeq 6000. TCRalpha and TCRbeta cDNA libraries were constructed by 5'RACE with constant-segment primers, with sample barcodes and unique molecular identifiers being introduced. RNA was extracted from every sample with Trizol reagent. Amplification of the libraries took two PCR steps, and the second step added a second sample barcode plus Illumina TruSeq adapters. Sequencing of the libraries was done on an Illumina NovaSeq, producing 2 x 150 bp paired-end reads. In the original analysis: The reads were demultiplexed and collapsed into UMI-guided consensus sequences using migec v1.2.7. Using mixcr v2.1.11, the UMI consensuses were aligned to TRA and TRB V and J templates and assembled into clonotypes. A clonotype was counted as expanded or contracted only when both edgeR and NoisET called the clonotype significant, with the noise models trained on biological replicates. edgeR calls used a false discovery rate-adjusted p below 0.01 and a log2 fold-change threshold of 1. PCA with hierarchical clustering of max-normalized trajectories of the 1000 most abundant clonotypes was used as exploratory dynamics analysis. The CD4 or CD8 phenotype of responding clones was assigned using the separately sequenced CD4+ and CD8+ repertoires. Using fastp at Q25 and MiXCR, TCRdb reprocessed the public reads and kept productive beta chains. CDR3 protein sequences are deduplicated, and each keeps its most common genes and DNA. For this entry, the V and J calls and clone size follow TCRdb and not the study's own pipeline. The sample records hundreds of thousands of distinct CDR3 sequences, roughly 17% of which are singletons. 12% of the sample lies in the top ten.

In this sample, this clonotype turned up a few times. No antigen is known for it. Nothing much larger sits one base from this clone, and base qualities are not available. Trimmed from V: 7 bases; trimmed from J: 1 base; junction bases lacking a gene match: 6. CDR3 length: 13 amino acids, cysteine to phenylalanine. Only CDR3 DNA remains: 39 bases, in frame from the first base. The germline V gene gives CDR1 as SQVTM and CDR2 as ANQGSEA. Broad study findings and their caveats: The study covered only a couple of mild cases, and larger cohorts including severe cases with pre-infection samples were considered necessary. Some responding clones were found in pre-infection memory, which suggests that pre-existing cross-reactive memory T cells took part in the SARS-CoV-2 response. Whether the second-wave clones peaking on day 37 were SARS-CoV-2 specific was not confirmed. From day 15 to 85, contracting clones showed balanced CD4/CD8 phenotypes, whereas a second wave of clones that expanded from day 15 to 37 leaned towards CD4+. Contracting CD4+ clones were found mainly in CM and EM memory subsets, while CD8+ clones were enriched in EMRA.

PBMCs were isolated by Ficoll-Paque density gradient centrifugation. This TCR came from an adult woman who had mild COVID-19 (a few samples of this study predate the infection). The sample titles of this study are shuffled in the database, so cell type and time point are left out; the donor was told from shared clones. Sequenced input: PBMCs or a T cell subset sorted from them (not recorded which). This chain is built from TRBV29-1 and TRBJ2-5, and TRBD2 matches 7 of the central bases. The CDR3 corresponds to CSAKAGTQETQYF. The DNA sequence is given as TGCAGCGCTAAAGCGGGAACCCAAGAGACCCAGTACTTC.